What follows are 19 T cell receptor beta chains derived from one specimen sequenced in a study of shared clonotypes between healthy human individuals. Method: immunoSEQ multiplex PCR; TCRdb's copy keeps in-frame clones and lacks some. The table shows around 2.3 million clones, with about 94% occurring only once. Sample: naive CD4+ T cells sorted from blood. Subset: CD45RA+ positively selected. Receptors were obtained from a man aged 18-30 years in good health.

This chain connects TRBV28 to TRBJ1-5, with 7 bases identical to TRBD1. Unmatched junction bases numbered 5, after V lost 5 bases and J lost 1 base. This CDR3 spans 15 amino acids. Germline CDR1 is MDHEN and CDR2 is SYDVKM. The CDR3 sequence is CASSRQGGSNQPQHF. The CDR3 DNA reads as TGTGCCAGCAGTAGACAGGGTGGGAGCAATCAGCCCCAGCATTTT.

The CDR3 loop reads CASSPVRTFPGYTF. Here the CDR3 DNA reads TGTGCCAGCTCACCAGTACGGACTTTCCCTGGCTACACCTTC. This chain joins TRBV18 and TRBJ1-2; D gene ambiguous. CDR3 size: 14 residues. V lost 2 bases to trimming and J lost 7 bases, with 14 bases between them. CDR1 is KGHSH, CDR2 LQKENI, per germline.

The DNA of the CDR3 is TGTGCCAGCAGTGAAACAAATAATTCACCCCTCCACTTT. Translating gives CASSETNNSPLHF. The rearrangement links TRBV6-1 to TRBJ1-6; no definite D call. CDR1 is MNHNS, CDR2 SASEGT, per germline. Trimming pared 2 bases from V and 5 bases from J, leaving 4 bases between. The CDR3 spans 13 residues.

In nucleotides, the CDR3 is TGTGCCAGCAGTTTTCAGGGGGCCTACAATGAGCAGTTCTTC. This gives the protein CASSFQGAYNEQFF. The chain is built from TRBV6-5 and TRBJ2-1, with 7 bases lining up with TRBD1. The trim removed 4 bases at V and 2 bases at J, leaving 2 bases unmatched. This CDR3 spans 14 amino acids. CDR1 and CDR2 from the germline V gene are MNHEY and SVGAGI.

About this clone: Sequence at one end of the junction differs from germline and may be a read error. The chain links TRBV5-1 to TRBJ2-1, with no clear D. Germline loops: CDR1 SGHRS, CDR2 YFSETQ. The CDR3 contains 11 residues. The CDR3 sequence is CASSLEVDLVF. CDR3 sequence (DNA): TGCGCCAGCAGCTTGGAGGTAGACCTGGTCTTC.

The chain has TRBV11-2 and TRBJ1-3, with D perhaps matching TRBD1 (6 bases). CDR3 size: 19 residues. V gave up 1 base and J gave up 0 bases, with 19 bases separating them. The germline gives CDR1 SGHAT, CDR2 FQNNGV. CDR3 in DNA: TGTGCCAGCAGCTTAGTTAATCTTTCTGGACAGCGCTCTGGAAACACCATATATTTT. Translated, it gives CASSLVNLSGQRSGNTIYF.

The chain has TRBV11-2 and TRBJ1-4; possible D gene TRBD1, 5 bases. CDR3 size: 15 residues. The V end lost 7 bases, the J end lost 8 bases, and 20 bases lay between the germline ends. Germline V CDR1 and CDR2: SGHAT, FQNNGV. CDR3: CASTLAGLEGEKLFF. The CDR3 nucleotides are TGTGCCAGCACCCTCGCGGGCCTCGAGGGGGAAAAACTGTTTTTT.

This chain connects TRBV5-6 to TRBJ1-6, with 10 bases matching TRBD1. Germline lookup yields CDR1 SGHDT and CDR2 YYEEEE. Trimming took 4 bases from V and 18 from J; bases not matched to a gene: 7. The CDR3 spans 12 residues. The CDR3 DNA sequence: TGTGCCAGCAGCCCACGACAGGGGGCCTCCCACTTT. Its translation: CASSPRQGASHF.

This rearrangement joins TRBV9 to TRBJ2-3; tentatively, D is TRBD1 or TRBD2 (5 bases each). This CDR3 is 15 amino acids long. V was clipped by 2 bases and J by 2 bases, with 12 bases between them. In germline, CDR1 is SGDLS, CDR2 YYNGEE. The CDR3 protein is CASSVGAYITDTQYF. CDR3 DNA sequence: TGTGCCAGCAGCGTCGGGGCTTACATCACAGATACGCAGTATTTT.

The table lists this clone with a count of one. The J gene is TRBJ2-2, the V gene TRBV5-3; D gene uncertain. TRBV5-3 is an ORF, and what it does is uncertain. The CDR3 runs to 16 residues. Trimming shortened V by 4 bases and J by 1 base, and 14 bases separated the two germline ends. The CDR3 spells CARSVPCRRNTGELFF. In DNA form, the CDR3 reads TGTGCCAGAAGCGTTCCGTGTAGGAGGAACACCGGGGAGCTGTTTTTT.

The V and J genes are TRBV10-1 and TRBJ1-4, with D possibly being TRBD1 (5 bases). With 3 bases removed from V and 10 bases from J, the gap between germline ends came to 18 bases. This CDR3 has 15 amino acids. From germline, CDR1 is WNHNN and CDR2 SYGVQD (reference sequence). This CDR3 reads CASSDRPGPDVKLFF. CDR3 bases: TGCGCCAGCAGTGACCGTCCAGGGCCCGACGTAAAACTGTTTTTT.

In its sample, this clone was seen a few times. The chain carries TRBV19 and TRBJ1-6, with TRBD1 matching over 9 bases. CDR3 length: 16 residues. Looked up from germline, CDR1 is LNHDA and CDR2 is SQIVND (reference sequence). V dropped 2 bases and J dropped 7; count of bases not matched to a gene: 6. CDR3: CASSIIPGTGNSPLHF. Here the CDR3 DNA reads TGTGCCAGTAGTATAATCCCTGGGACAGGGAATTCACCCCTCCACTTT.

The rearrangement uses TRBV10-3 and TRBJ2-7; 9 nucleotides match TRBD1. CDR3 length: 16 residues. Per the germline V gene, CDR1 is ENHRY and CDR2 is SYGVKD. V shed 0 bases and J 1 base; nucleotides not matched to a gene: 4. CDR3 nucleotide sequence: TGTGCCATCAGTGAGTCCCTGACAGGGGGATCCTACGAGCAGTACTTC. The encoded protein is CAISESLTGGSYEQYF.

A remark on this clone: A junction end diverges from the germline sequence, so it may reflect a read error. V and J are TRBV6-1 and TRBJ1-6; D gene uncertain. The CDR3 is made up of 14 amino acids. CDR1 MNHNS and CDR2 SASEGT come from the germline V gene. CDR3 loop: CACRLSSYNSPLHF. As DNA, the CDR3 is TGTGCCTGCAGGTTGAGCTCCTATAATTCACCCCTCCACTTT.

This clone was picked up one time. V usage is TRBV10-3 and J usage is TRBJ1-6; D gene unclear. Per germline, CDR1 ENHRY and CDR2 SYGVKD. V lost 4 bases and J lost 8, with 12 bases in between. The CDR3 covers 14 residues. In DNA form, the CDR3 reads TGTGCCATCAGTGGAGGATACTCGGATTCACCCCTCCACTTT. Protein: CAISGGYSDSPLHF.

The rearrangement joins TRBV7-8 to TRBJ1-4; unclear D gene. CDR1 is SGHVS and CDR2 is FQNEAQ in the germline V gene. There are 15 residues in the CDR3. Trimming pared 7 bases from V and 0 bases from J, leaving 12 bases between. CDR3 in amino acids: CASTPRDATNEKLFF. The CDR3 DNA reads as TGTGCCAGCACCCCAAGGGATGCAACTAATGAAAAACTGTTTTTT.

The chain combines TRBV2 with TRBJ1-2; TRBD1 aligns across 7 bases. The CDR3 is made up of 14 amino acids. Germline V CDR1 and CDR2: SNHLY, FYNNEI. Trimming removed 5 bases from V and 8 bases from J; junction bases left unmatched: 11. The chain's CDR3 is CASSSPGTVTGYTF. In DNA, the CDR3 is TGTGCCAGCAGTTCGCCCGGGACAGTAACCGGCTACACCTTC.

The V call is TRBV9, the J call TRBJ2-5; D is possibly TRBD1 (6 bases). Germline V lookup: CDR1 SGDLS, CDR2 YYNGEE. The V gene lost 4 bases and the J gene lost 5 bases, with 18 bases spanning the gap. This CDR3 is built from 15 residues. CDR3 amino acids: CASSLGGSRVETQYF. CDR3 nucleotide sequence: TGTGCCAGCAGCCTAGGGGGTTCCAGGGTCGAGACCCAGTACTTC.

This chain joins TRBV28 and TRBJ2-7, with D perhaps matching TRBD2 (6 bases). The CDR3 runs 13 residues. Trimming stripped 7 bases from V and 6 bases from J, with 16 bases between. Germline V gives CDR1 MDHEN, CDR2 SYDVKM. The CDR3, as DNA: TGTGCCAGCACCCGCGGGACGCCTTCCGAGCAGTACTTC. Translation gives CASTRGTPSEQYF.